This T cell receptor beta chain was observed in a study of read filtering for tumor transcriptome and immune sequencing. This CDR3 has 15 residues. The germline gives CDR1 SEHNR, CDR2 FQNEAQ (reference sequence). V dropped 7 bases and J dropped 5 bases, with 17 bases sitting between them. From about 400 ng of RNA, a library with molecular barcoded alpha/delta and beta/gamma adaptors was made. TCRdb fed the reads into MiXCR, producing one record per CDR3 protein. The repertoire holds more than 30,000 distinct CDR3 sequences, with 14% as singletons. The sample taken for sequencing was a population of CD138-negative cells sorted from bone marrow. The clonotype was recovered from a donor aged 40 or over with multiple myeloma. The rearrangement uses TRBV7-9 and TRBJ2-2; D ambiguous. CDR3 in DNA: TGTGCCAGCATCGCCGACGGACCGGCGACCGGGGAGCTGTTTTTT. It yields the protein CASIADGPATGELFF.